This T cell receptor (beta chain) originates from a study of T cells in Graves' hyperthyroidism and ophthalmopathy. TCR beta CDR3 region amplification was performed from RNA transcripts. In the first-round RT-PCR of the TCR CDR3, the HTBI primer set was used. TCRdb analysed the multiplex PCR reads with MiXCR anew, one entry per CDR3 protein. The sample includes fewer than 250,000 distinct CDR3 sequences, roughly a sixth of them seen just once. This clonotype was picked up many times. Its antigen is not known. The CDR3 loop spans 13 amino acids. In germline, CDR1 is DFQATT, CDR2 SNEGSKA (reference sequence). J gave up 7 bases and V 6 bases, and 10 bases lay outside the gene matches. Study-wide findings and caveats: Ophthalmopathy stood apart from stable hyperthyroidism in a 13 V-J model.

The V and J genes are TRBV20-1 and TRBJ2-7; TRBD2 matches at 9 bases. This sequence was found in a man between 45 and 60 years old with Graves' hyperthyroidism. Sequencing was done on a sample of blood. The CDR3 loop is CSAQQAGGREQYF. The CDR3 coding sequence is TGCAGTGCCCAGCAGGCGGGAGGGCGGGAGCAGTACTTC.